The 2 T cell receptor beta chains below come from one sample, sequenced in a study of T cell responses to AZD1222 COVID-19 vaccine. Profiling relied on immunoSEQ multiplex PCR, and the TCRdb table lists in-frame clones only, not all of them. The table shows 150,000 to 180,000 clones, with under 95% occurring only once. The source material was peripheral blood, sampled on day 0 of AZD1222 vaccination. The receptors here all came from an adult in good health.

The CDR3 DNA reads TGTGCCACCAGCAGAGAACTTTTGGGACGGACTAATGAAAAACTGTTTTTT. This sequence encodes CATSRELLGRTNEKLFF. The J gene is TRBJ1-4, the V gene TRBV15, with D tentatively TRBD1 (5 bases). Germline V CDR1 and CDR2: LNHNV, YYDKDF (reference sequence). The CDR3 sequence is 17 residues long. Trimming cost V 0 bases and J 2 bases, with 13 bases left between them.

This chain connects TRBV6-5 to TRBJ1-6; D gene unclear. The V gene's germline CDR1 is MNHEY and CDR2 SVGAGI. The CDR3 is made up of 14 amino acids. Trimming removed 7 bases at V and 9 bases at J, with 16 bases between. The CDR3 DNA sequence: TGTGCCAGCACCCAAGGGCGTGCAATTTCACCCCTCCACTTT. Translation: CASTQGRAISPLHF.